The rows below give T cell receptor beta chains drawn from one sample of a study of shared T cell receptors in the human thymus. The protocol was immunoSEQ multiplex PCR, while the TCRdb copy is restricted to in-frame clones and leaves out a portion. The sample has approximately 660,000 clones; 88% are singletons. These sequences were also reported in another study, on human thymus T cells.

Source material: thymocytes. The receptor source for this set is a boy younger than two with a congenital heart defect. Both conserved end residues are part of each CDR3. Fields, in order: D gene, clone size, J gene, V gene, CDR3 DNA, CDR3 protein. D genes are given only for firm matches. Some rows mark clone size as missing; the rest say once, few, many or name a class of expanded clone.

-,-,TRBJ2-3,TRBV12-5,TGTGCTAGTGGTTTTCGCGAGGGGCTGCGGGGACGCACAGATACGCAGTATTTT,CASGFREGLRGRTDTQYF
-,-,TRBJ2-7,TRBV11-3,TGTGCCAGCAGCTTAACGGGGGAGCGCGGCTACGAGCAGTACTTC,CASSLTGERGYEQYF
TRBD2,-,TRBJ2-1,TRBV5-8,TGTGCCAGCAGCTTGGTGGTAGCGGGAGGGACGTACAATGAGCAGTTCTTC,CASSLVVAGGTYNEQFF
-,-,TRBJ2-7,TRBV15,TGTGCCACCAGCAGGGGGGCAGCCTACGAGCAGTACTTC,CATSRGAAYEQYF
TRBD2,once,TRBJ2-1,TRBV25-1,TGTGCCAGCAGGGGAGTAGCGGGAGAGAAGCACGAGCAGTTCTTC,CASRGVAGEKHEQFF
-,-,TRBJ2-1,TRBV30,TGTGCCTGGAGTGTGGTCTACAGCTACAATGAGCAGTTCTTC,CAWSVVYSYNEQFF
TRBD2,-,TRBJ2-1,TRBV5-4,TGTGCCAGCAGCTTAGGGGTTGTGTGGCGGGAGGGCGGCAATGAGCAGTTCTTC,CASSLGVVWREGGNEQFF
-,-,TRBJ2-4,TRBV4-3,TGCGCCAGCAGCGCCCCTTCGACCACCGGGGGAAACATTCAGTACTTC,CASSAPSTTGGNIQYF
TRBD2,few,TRBJ2-1,TRBV27,TGTGCCAGCAGTTTAAGGCTAGCGGGGCAAGAGGGGAATGAGCAGTTCTTC,CASSLRLAGQEGNEQFF
-,-,TRBJ2-7,TRBV30,TGTGCCTGGAGTAGCAGCGAGACTGGCTCCTACGAGCAGTACTTC,CAWSSSETGSYEQYF
TRBD1,-,TRBJ2-6,TRBV9,TGTGCCAGCAGCGTCCACTCCGGACAGGGGGGTCTCTCTGGGGCCAACGTCCTGACTTTC,CASSVHSGQGGLSGANVLTF
TRBD2,-,TRBJ2-7,TRBV6-4,TGTGCCAGCAGTGACACGACTAGCTGCTTGGAGCAGTACTTC,CASSDTTSCLEQYF
TRBD2,-,TRBJ2-7,TRBV27,TGTGCCAGCAGCCCCATTAGCGATAGCGGGACCGAGCAGTACTTC,CASSPISDSGTEQYF
TRBD1,few,TRBJ1-1,TRBV6-1,TGTGCCAGCAGTCCGGACAGGGCGGGCACTGAAGCTTTCTTT,CASSPDRAGTEAFF
-,-,TRBJ1-2,TRBV28,TGTGCCAGCAGTCGGGGATCCGGAGGATATGGCTACACCTTC,CASSRGSGGYGYTF
-,once,TRBJ1-1,TRBV28,TGTGCCAGCAGTGTCAGTGGCCCGAACACTGAAGCTTTCTTT,CASSVSGPNTEAFF
-,-,TRBJ1-5,TRBV10-3,TGTGCCACCAGCTATGGGGCGGATGGCAATCAGCCCCAGCATTTT,CATSYGADGNQPQHF
-,-,TRBJ2-3,TRBV6-7,TGTGCCAGCAGTTACCCCACTGGGGCCCTGGTTGGAGATACGCAGTATTTT,CASSYPTGALVGDTQYF
TRBD1,-,TRBJ1-2,TRBV7-8,TGTGCCAGCAGCCGCAGATCGGACAGGGACGACTATGGCTACACCTTC,CASSRRSDRDDYGYTF
-,-,TRBJ2-7,TRBV18,TGTGCCAGCTCACCAGTCGCGCCTAGCGACACCTACGAGCAGTACTTC,CASSPVAPSDTYEQYF
-,-,TRBJ2-3,TRBV28,TGTGCCAGCAGTTTGATGCAGGGTTCTTTGGATACGCAGTATTTT,CASSLMQGSLDTQYF
-,-,TRBJ2-7,TRBV21-1,TGTGCCAGCAGCGTCGAACAGGGAACGGTCGACGAGCAGTACTTC,CASSVEQGTVDEQYF
TRBD1,once,TRBJ1-1,TRBV7-2,TGTGCCAGCAGCTCTGGGGACAGGCTGAACACTGAAGCTTTCTTT,CASSSGDRLNTEAFF
-,-,TRBJ2-2,TRBV7-8,TGTGCCAGCAGCTTAGCCAGGGAGGCGTCCGGGGAGCTGTTTTTT,CASSLAREASGELFF
TRBD1,-,TRBJ1-3,TRBV6-5,TGTGCCAGCAGTCAGGGACAGAAATCTGGAAACACCATATATTTT,CASSQGQKSGNTIYF
-,once,TRBJ1-5,TRBV2,TGTGCCAGCAGCCCCATCTTCGGAGACGGCAATCAGCCCCAGCATTTT,CASSPIFGDGNQPQHF
TRBD2,-,TRBJ2-7,TRBV4-2,TGTGCCAGCAGCCCAAGACTAGCGGGAGGTCTTTACGAGCAGTACTTC,CASSPRLAGGLYEQYF